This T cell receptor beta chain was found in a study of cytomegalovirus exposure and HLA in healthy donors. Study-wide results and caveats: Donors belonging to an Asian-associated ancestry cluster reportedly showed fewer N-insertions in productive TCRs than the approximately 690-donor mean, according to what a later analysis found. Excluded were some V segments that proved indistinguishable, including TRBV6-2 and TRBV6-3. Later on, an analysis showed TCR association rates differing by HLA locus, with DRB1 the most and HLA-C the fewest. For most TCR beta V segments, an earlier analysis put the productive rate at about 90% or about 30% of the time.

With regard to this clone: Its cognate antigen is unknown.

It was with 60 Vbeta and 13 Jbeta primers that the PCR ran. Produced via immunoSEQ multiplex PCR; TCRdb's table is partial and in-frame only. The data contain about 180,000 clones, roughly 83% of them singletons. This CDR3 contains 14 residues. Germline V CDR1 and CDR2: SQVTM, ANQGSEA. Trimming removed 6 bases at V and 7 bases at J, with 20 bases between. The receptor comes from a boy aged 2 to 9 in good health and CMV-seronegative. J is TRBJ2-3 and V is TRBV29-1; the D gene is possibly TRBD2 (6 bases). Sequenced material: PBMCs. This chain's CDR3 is CSVEAGLHTNTQYF. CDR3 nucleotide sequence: TGCAGCGTCGAGGCGGGACTCCACACGAATACGCAGTATTTT.